The rows below give T cell receptor beta chains drawn from one sample of a study of blood T cell repertoires in COVID-19. Here immunoSEQ multiplex PCR was the method, and the copy in TCRdb shows in-frame clones only, minus some. The profile shows about 320,000 clones, roughly 89% of them singletons. Specimen: PBMCs or T cells enriched from blood (not recorded which). Source of these receptors: a man in his sixties who had recovered from COVID-19. The CDR3 runs from the conserved cysteine through the conserved F or W. A D gene is named only where the DNA matches it firmly. Not every row has a clone size; where given, it reads once, few, many or a size class.

>-|14|TRBD1|TRBV4-3|TRBJ1-3
CASSQTGTGNTIYF
TGCGCCAGCAGCCAGACAGGGACTGGAAACACCATATATTTT
>once|14|TRBD1|TRBV7-6|TRBJ1-2
CASSPPGQGYGYTF
TGTGCCAGCAGCCCACCGGGACAGGGCTATGGCTACACCTTC
>-|15|-|TRBV25-1|TRBJ2-3
CASSELPGDADTQYF
TGTGCCAGCAGTGAATTGCCAGGGGATGCAGATACGCAGTATTTT
>-|18|-|TRBV4-1|TRBJ1-2
CASSQDHIKGATNYGYTF
TGCGCCAGCAGCCAAGATCATATAAAAGGGGCTACTAACTATGGCTACACCTTC
>-|13|-|TRBV7-3|TRBJ2-3
CASSLGRGDTQYF
TGTGCCAGCAGCCTCGGCCGCGGAGATACGCAGTATTTT
>-|18|TRBD1|TRBV19|TRBJ2-3
CASSIFGPTGPKTDTQYF
TGTGCCAGTAGTATATTTGGGCCGACAGGGCCTAAAACAGATACGCAGTATTTT
>-|16|-|TRBV28|TRBJ1-1
CASGNPLQGLDTEAFF
TGTGCCAGCGGCAATCCCCTGCAGGGGCTGGACACTGAAGCTTTCTTT
>-|15|TRBD1|TRBV30|TRBJ2-2
CAWNRDRGRPGELFF
TGTGCCTGGAACCGGGACAGGGGGCGTCCCGGGGAGCTGTTTTTT
>-|13|-|TRBV7-2|TRBJ1-1
CASSPQSNTEAFF
TGTGCCAGCAGCCCCCAGTCTAACACTGAAGCTTTCTTT
>once|17|TRBD2|TRBV4-1|TRBJ2-4
CASSPGTSGFVKNIQYF
TGCGCCAGCAGCCCGGGGACTAGCGGGTTCGTCAAAAACATTCAGTACTTC
>-|17|TRBD1|TRBV6-1|TRBJ1-5
CASSETGDRVRNQPQHF
TGTGCCAGCAGTGAAACTGGAGACAGGGTTCGCAATCAGCCCCAGCATTTT
>-|15|-|TRBV5-5|TRBJ1-1
CASSPPRVMNTEAFF
TGTGCCAGCAGCCCCCCCCGCGTCATGAACACTGAAGCTTTCTTT
>-|13|TRBD1|TRBV15|TRBJ2-3
CATSRDRGDTQYF
TGTGCCACCAGCCGGGACAGGGGAGATACGCAGTATTTT
>-|18|-|TRBV10-3|TRBJ2-7
CAISEEGWPQRVSYEQYF
TGTGCCATCAGTGAAGAGGGATGGCCCCAGCGGGTGTCCTACGAGCAGTACTTC
>-|16|-|TRBV5-4|TRBJ1-1
CASSLAKQGRDTEAFF
TGTGCCAGCAGCTTGGCCAAACAGGGACGGGACACTGAAGCTTTCTTT
>-|16|-|TRBV15|TRBJ2-1
CATSPSAGRYTNEQFF
TGTGCCACCAGCCCCAGCGCGGGACGCTATACGAATGAGCAGTTCTTC